This T cell receptor (beta chain) appears in the sequencing data of a study of T cells in Graves' hyperthyroidism and ophthalmopathy. This clonotype came up many times. Amplified TCR beta CDR3 regions derived from RNA transcripts. Carried out on the TCR CDR3, a first-round RT-PCR used the HTBI primer set. Each CDR3 protein is one row after TCRdb ran MiXCR on the multiplex PCR reads. There are approximately 400,000 distinct CDR3 sequences in the sample; roughly 25% occur only once, and more than 60% lies in the top ten. Germline CDR1 SGHRS, CDR2 YFSETQ. Deletions cut 4 bases from V and 4 bases from J, with 18 bases between. CDR3 size: 15 residues.

The TCR comes from a man aged 45 to 65 with Graves' hyperthyroidism. Sequencing input: blood. The chain recombines TRBV5-1 with TRBJ2-7; D might be TRBD2 (5 bases). The CDR3 here is CASSPDDTSGYEQYF. CDR3 bases: TGCGCCAGCAGCCCCGATGACACATCGGGGTACGAGCAGTACTTC.